The 17 T cell receptor beta chains below were found in one sample sequenced in a study of blood T cell repertoires in COVID-19 (dated by TCRdb to the early 2020s). Library creation used the immunoSEQ multiplex PCR assay. The clones in this table, taken by TCRdb from immuneACCESS, are in-frame only. Not every clone is retained; where verified, under half of the shortfall comes from an unresolved V gene, and the cause of the rest is unknown. Here the sample has approximately 170,000 clones; about 74% occur a single time. About 3% of the sample is taken by the ten largest. Sequenced sample: peripheral blood. The receptors come from a woman of 80 years or more with acute or convalescent COVID-19.

The J gene is TRBJ1-2, the V gene TRBV15; D unresolved. This CDR3 comprises 14 residues. Germline V lookup: CDR1 LNHNV, CDR2 YYDKDF (reference sequence). Trimming took off 5 bases at V and 7 bases at J, with 17 bases between the two ends. CDR3 DNA sequence: TGTGCCACCAGCTCCCGCCGGGGTATCGGTGGCTACACCTTC. Translation: CATSSRRGIGGYTF.

This chain links TRBV5-4 with TRBJ2-7, with 8 bases aligning to TRBD1. The CDR3 spans 14 residues. Germline assignment: CDR1 SGHNT and CDR2 YYREEE (reference sequence). The J segment lost 2 bases and the V segment lost 5 bases, leaving 6 bases of the junction unmatched. The CDR3 sequence is CASSRQGPTYEQYF. DNA for the CDR3: TGTGCCAGCAGTAGACAGGGGCCCACCTACGAGCAGTACTTC.

The chain carries TRBV30 and TRBJ1-2; D not certain. Per germline, CDR1 GTSNPN and CDR2 SVGIG (reference sequence). The V end lost 8 bases, the J end lost 3 bases, and 10 bases lay between the germline ends. CDR3 length: 11 residues. CDR3 amino acids: CAHGVYYGYTF. CDR3 sequence (DNA): TGTGCCCACGGTGTTTACTATGGCTACACCTTC.

The table lists this clone with a count of one. The rearrangement uses TRBV5-8 and TRBJ1-5; no definite D call. Germline loops: CDR1 SGHTS, CDR2 YDEGEE. The V end lost 1 base, the J end lost 5 bases, and 4 bases lay between the germline ends. The CDR3 covers 12 residues. CDR3 loop: CASSLYDQPQHF. Written as DNA, the CDR3 is TGTGCCAGCAGCTTGTATGATCAGCCCCAGCATTTT.

The J gene is TRBJ2-3, the V gene TRBV24-1; 10 bases map to TRBD2. The CDR3 length is 17 residues. Germline V CDR1 and CDR2: KGHDR, SFDVKD. V lost 4 bases, J lost 2 bases, and 8 bases stayed unmatched. The chain's CDR3 is CATSDSSGSGSTDTQYF. CDR3 nucleotide sequence: TGTGCCACCAGTGACTCTAGCGGGAGCGGCTCCACAGATACGCAGTATTTT.

This chain uses TRBV5-1 with TRBJ2-7, with 7 nucleotides matching TRBD1. Germline V gene data show CDR1 as SGHRS and CDR2 as YFSETQ. The trim removed 0 bases at V and 11 bases at J, leaving 11 bases unmatched. The CDR3 spans 14 residues. In DNA form, the CDR3 reads TGCGCCAGCAGCTTGGGACAGGGAAAGCGAAGGGAGTACTTC. It translates to CASSLGQGKRREYF.

This clone was seen once. The V gene is TRBV27, the J gene TRBJ2-2; D gene unclear. In germline, CDR1 is MNHEY, CDR2 SMNVEV (reference sequence). Trimming shortened V by 3 bases and J by 8 bases, and 16 bases separated the two germline ends. The CDR3 is 15 amino acids. In DNA, the CDR3 is TGTGCCAGCAGTTTTGGCCAGTTGCCTTGGGGGGAGCTGTTTTTT. Its translation is CASSFGQLPWGELFF.

This clone showed up just once. The chain joins TRBV3-1 (or the pseudogene TRBV3-2) to TRBJ2-7, with D possibly TRBD1 on 6 matching bases. Trimming removed 0 bases at V and 1 base at J, with 10 bases between. The germline CDR1 and CDR2 sequences are LGHDT and YNNKEL (reference sequence). The CDR3 is 15 amino acids. The CDR3 loop is CASSQDRGRSYEQYF. The CDR3 DNA follows: TGTGCCAGCAGCCAAGACAGGGGAAGGTCCTACGAGCAGTACTTC.

Turning to this clone: A much bigger clone sits one base away, suggesting this may be a read error. Other DNA variants within this sample encode the same CDR3. This chain uses TRBV27 with TRBJ2-1; 10 bases fit TRBD1. Germline lookup yields CDR1 MNHEY and CDR2 SMNVEV (reference sequence). This CDR3 spans 14 amino acids. Trimming cost V 7 bases and J 5 bases; bases outside gene matches: 5. The CDR3: CASISGTGDNEQFF. The CDR3 bases are TGTGCCAGCATCTCAGGGACAGGGGACAATGAGCAGTTCTTC.

This CDR3 is CAIRGGTEAFF. CDR3 nucleotides: TGTGCCATCAGGGGGGGCACTGAAGCTTTCTTT. The V call is TRBV10-3, the J call TRBJ1-1; weak D call: TRBD1 (5 bases). Germline loops: CDR1 ENHRY, CDR2 SYGVKD. The CDR3 length is 11 residues. Trimming took 6 bases from V and 4 from J, leaving 6 bases between them.

This sequence joins TRBV7-2 and TRBJ2-7, with D maybe TRBD1 (5 bases). The CDR3 has 17 residues. Germline CDR1 SGHTA, CDR2 FQGNSA. V was shortened by 4 bases and J by 2 bases, with 21 bases between the two germline ends. CDR3 nucleotide sequence: TGTGCCAGCAGCTCATTTAGAGGTGCAGGGCTCCCCTACGAGCAGTACTTC. Encoded protein: CASSSFRGAGLPYEQYF. Variable domain in full (rest from reference TRBV7-2 and TRBJ2-7): GAGVSQSPSNKVTEKGKDVELRCDPISGHTALYWYRQSLGQGLEFLIYFQGNSAPDKSGLPSDRFSAERTGGSVSTLTIQRTQQEDSAVYLCASSSFRGAGLPYEQYFGPGTRLTVT.

This clone occurred a few times. The chain employs TRBV2 and TRBJ2-5, with TRBD2 matching over 14 bases. In germline, CDR1 is SNHLY, CDR2 FYNNEI. The J segment lost 6 bases and the V segment lost 5 bases, leaving 5 bases of the junction unmatched. The CDR3 consists of 15 residues. CDR3 loop: CASSPGTSGSQTQYF. Written as DNA, the CDR3 is TGTGCCAGCAGTCCCGGGACTAGCGGGAGTCAGACCCAGTACTTC.

The chain links TRBV7-3 to TRBJ2-7, with 7 positions matching TRBD2. Trimming cost V 0 bases and J 6 bases; bases outside gene matches: 8. The germline V gene has CDR1 SGHTA and CDR2 FQGTGA. The CDR3 consists of 15 residues. CDR3 sequence: CASSLTAREFGEQYF. CDR3 sequence (DNA): TGTGCCAGCAGCTTAACGGCGCGGGAGTTTGGCGAGCAGTACTTC.

The V gene is TRBV9, the J gene TRBJ2-7; 10 positions agree with TRBD2. CDR1 SGDLS and CDR2 YYNGEE come from the germline V gene. The V segment lost 0 bases and the J segment 3 bases; nucleotides outside the gene matches: 6. This CDR3 has 16 residues. CDR3 residues: CASSVGASGSIYEQYF. The CDR3 DNA sequence: TGTGCCAGCAGCGTAGGAGCTAGCGGGAGTATCTACGAGCAGTACTTC.

This clone appeared once. The chain links TRBV2 to TRBJ2-1; D may be TRBD1 (5 bases). Per germline, CDR1 SNHLY and CDR2 FYNNEI. V gave up 9 bases and J gave up 0 bases, with 15 bases separating them. The CDR3 covers 15 residues. The CDR3 protein is CASAVGPSSYNEQFF. CDR3 DNA: TGTGCCAGTGCCGTGGGGCCGAGCTCCTACAATGAGCAGTTCTTC.

The V call is TRBV5-4, the J call TRBJ2-1; D is uncertain. Trimming stripped 4 bases from V and 5 bases from J, with 16 bases between. Germline V gene lookup returns CDR1 SGHNT and CDR2 YYREEE (reference sequence). The CDR3 consists of 15 residues. CDR3 nucleotides: TGTGCCAGCAGCGGAGACCGCCCGAGTCACAATGAGCAGTTCTTC. It translates to CASSGDRPSHNEQFF.

This chain connects TRBV7-3 to TRBJ2-3, with a weak D call TRBD2 (7 bases). The CDR3 runs 14 residues. The germline V gene encodes CDR1 SGHTA and CDR2 FQGTGA. The ends were cut back, 7 bases at V and 2 bases at J, with 13 bases in the middle. Written as DNA, the CDR3 is TGTGCCAGCACCCCGGGGGGCGACACAGATACGCAGTATTTT. This sequence encodes CASTPGGDTDTQYF.